These T cell receptor beta chains were read from a single sample in a study of cytomegalovirus exposure and HLA in healthy donors. Data came from immunoSEQ multiplex PCR; TCRdb stores just in-frame clones and leaves some out. The sample includes roughly 65,000 clones, just under 95% seen only once; the top ten take about 4.5%. Material for sequencing was PBMCs. These receptors all come from a man aged 18 to 29 in good health and CMV-seropositive. CDR3s include the opening cysteine and the closing phenylalanine or tryptophan. D genes are given only for firm matches. Rows may omit the clone size; those that give it use once, few, many or a size class.

TRBD2 | TRBJ2-3 | NA | TRBV7-2 | CASALAGRTDTQYF | TGTGCCAGCGCCCTAGCGGGGCGTACAGATACGCAGTATTTT
NA | TRBJ1-1 | NA | TRBV28 | CASSFPQNTEAFF | TGTGCCAGCAGTTTTCCCCAGAACACTGAAGCTTTCTTT
TRBD2 | TRBJ2-1 | NA | TRBV9 | CASSPGTSGMHYNEQFF | TGTGCCAGCAGCCCCGGGACTAGCGGGATGCACTACAATGAGCAGTTCTTC
TRBD2 | TRBJ2-2 | once | TRBV7-3 | CASSSGLAGPFDTGELFF | TGTGCCAGCAGCTCGGGACTAGCGGGACCCTTTGACACCGGGGAGCTGTTTTTT
TRBD2 | TRBJ2-1 | NA | TRBV4-3 | CASSQDVEPWGGDFERDEQFF | TGCGCCAGCAGCCAGGACGTGGAGCCGTGGGGAGGGGACTTCGAAAGGGATGAGCAGTTCTTC
NA | TRBJ1-2 | NA | TRBV2 | CASSEERRVLGYTF | TGTGCCAGCAGTGAAGAGCGCCGAGTTTTAGGCTACACCTTC
TRBD2 | TRBJ2-7 | NA | TRBV7-9 | CASSHSGRSAYEQYF | TGTGCCAGCAGCCATAGCGGGAGGTCGGCCTACGAGCAGTACTTC
TRBD2 | TRBJ2-3 | NA | TRBV2 | CASSDLAGGTDTQYF | TGTGCCAGCAGTGACTTAGCGGGGGGCACAGATACGCAGTATTTT
NA | TRBJ1-1 | NA | TRBV28 | CASSMTEMNTEAFF | TGTGCCAGCAGTATGACAGAAATGAACACTGAAGCTTTCTTT
NA | TRBJ1-1 | once | TRBV5-1 | CASSLDGTLNTEAFF | TGCGCCAGCAGCTTGGATGGGACACTGAACACTGAAGCTTTCTTT
NA | TRBJ1-1 | once | TRBV5-1 | CASSLVGRVDTEAFF | TGCGCCAGCAGCTTGGTTGGCAGGGTGGACACTGAAGCTTTCTTT
NA | TRBJ2-3 | NA | TRBV6-4 | CASSDLAGDTDTQYF | TGTGCCAGCAGTGACCTGGCAGGGGACACAGATACGCAGTATTTT
TRBD2 | TRBJ2-3 | NA | TRBV11-3 | CASSTSGGHTDTQYF | TGTGCCAGCAGCACTAGCGGGGGACACACAGATACGCAGTATTTT
NA | TRBJ2-5 | NA | TRBV5-5 | CASSPQETQYF | TGTGCCAGCAGCCCACAAGAGACCCAGTACTTC
NA | TRBJ2-7 | NA | TRBV29-1 | CSAKPGHEQYF | TGCAGCGCCAAACCTGGGCACGAGCAGTACTTC
NA | TRBJ1-2 | NA | TRBV6-5 | CASSYSVGQGTYGYTF | TGTGCCAGCAGTTACTCAGTAGGGCAGGGGACCTATGGCTACACCTTC
TRBD1 | TRBJ1-2 | NA | TRBV7-9 | CASSAGQPNRYGYTF | TGTGCCAGCAGCGCGGGACAGCCGAACCGGTATGGCTACACCTTC
NA | TRBJ2-1 | NA | TRBV4-2 | CASSLMRDDEQFF | TGTGCCAGCAGTCTGATGCGGGACGATGAGCAGTTCTTC
NA | TRBJ2-7 | NA | TRBV19 | CASSPRGPYEQYF | TGTGCCAGTAGTCCCAGGGGCCCCTACGAGCAGTACTTC
NA | TRBJ2-3 | NA | TRBV10-3 | CAILASGTDTQYF | TGTGCCATCTTGGCTAGCGGCACAGATACGCAGTATTTT
TRBD1 | TRBJ1-2 | NA | TRBV2 | CASRGQNYGYTF | TGTGCCAGCAGGGGACAGAACTATGGCTACACCTTC
TRBD2 | TRBJ2-7 | once | TRBV9 | CASSVELAGVEQYF | TGTGCCAGCAGCGTAGAACTAGCGGGAGTTGAGCAGTACTTC
TRBD2 | TRBJ2-7 | few | TRBV5-1 | CASSLTGTSTVEQYF | TGCGCCAGCAGCTTGACCGGGACTAGTACCGTCGAGCAGTACTTC
NA | TRBJ1-3 | NA | TRBV7-3 | CASSQTGFGNTIYF | TGTGCCAGCAGCCAAACAGGGTTCGGAAACACCATATATTTT
TRBD1 | TRBJ1-2 | NA | TRBV19 | CASSATGGNYGYTF | TGTGCCAGTAGTGCTACAGGGGGAAACTATGGCTACACCTTC
NA | TRBJ2-6 | NA | TRBV4-1 | CASSQVIGKGPGANVLTF | TGCGCCAGCAGCCAAGTTATTGGAAAGGGGCCTGGGGCCAACGTCCTGACTTTC
NA | TRBJ2-7 | NA | TRBV30 | CAWSPTSGVYEQYF | TGTGCCTGGAGCCCTACGTCAGGGGTGTACGAGCAGTACTTC
TRBD1 | TRBJ1-1 | NA | TRBV5-8 | CASSPRQGTFGGAFF | TGTGCCAGCAGCCCCCGACAGGGGACTTTCGGGGGAGCTTTCTTT
NA | TRBJ2-5 | NA | TRBV7-2 | CASSLGRGLEETQYF | TGTGCCAGCAGCTTAGGGCGGGGGCTTGAGGAGACCCAGTACTTC
NA | TRBJ2-1 | NA | TRBV28 | CASSLNYPPPTSEKYNEQFF | TGTGCCAGCAGTTTAAACTACCCCCCACCGACTAGTGAGAAATACAATGAGCAGTTCTTC
TRBD2 | TRBJ2-2 | NA | TRBV9 | CASSVGGGPNTGELFF | TGTGCCAGCAGCGTAGGCGGGGGGCCGAACACCGGGGAGCTGTTTTTT
NA | TRBJ2-7 | NA | TRBV4-3 | CASSQDRGPGEQYF | TGCGCCAGCAGCCAAGACAGGGGTCCGGGGGAGCAGTACTTC
TRBD2 | TRBJ2-3 | NA | TRBV9 | CASSVRAGARDTQYF | TGTGCCAGCAGCGTCCGAGCGGGGGCGAGAGATACGCAGTATTTT
TRBD1 | TRBJ1-1 | NA | TRBV11-3 | CASSLAGGSVINTEAFF | TGTGCCAGCAGCTTAGCAGGGGGAAGTGTGATTAACACTGAAGCTTTCTTT
TRBD2 | TRBJ2-3 | NA | TRBV5-3 | CARSPQTAAGGTSDTQYF | TGTGCCAGAAGCCCCCAGACCGCAGCGGGGGGCACGTCAGATACGCAGTATTTT
NA | TRBJ1-5 | NA | TRBV27 | CASSWRGGQPQHF | TGTGCCAGCAGTTGGAGGGGCGGTCAGCCCCAGCATTTT
NA | TRBJ1-2 | NA | TRBV7-9 | CASSSQEGNYGYTF | TGTGCCAGCAGCTCTCAGGAGGGGAACTATGGCTACACCTTC
NA | TRBJ1-1 | once | TRBV10-2 | CASSATGRGGWTEAFF | TGCGCCAGCAGTGCGACAGGCCGGGGCGGGTGGACTGAAGCTTTCTTT
NA | TRBJ1-5 | once | TRBV19 | CASTDRQGSHQPQHF | TGTGCCAGTACCGATCGGCAGGGTAGTCATCAGCCCCAGCATTTT
TRBD2 | TRBJ2-5 | NA | TRBV7-2 | CASSPGLAGARETQYF | TGTGCCAGCAGCCCGGGACTAGCGGGAGCTAGGGAGACCCAGTACTTC
NA | TRBJ2-4 | once | TRBV6-5 | CASSDLGRGNIQYF | TGTGCCAGCAGCGATCTAGGACGGGGGAACATTCAGTACTTC
NA | TRBJ2-7 | NA | TRBV27 | CASSSARDFTYEQYF | TGTGCCAGCAGTTCCGCCCGGGACTTCACCTACGAGCAGTACTTC
TRBD2 | TRBJ2-7 | NA | TRBV19 | CASSLTSGGYEQYF | TGTGCCAGTAGCCTGACTAGCGGGGGGTACGAGCAGTACTTC
NA | TRBJ2-1 | NA | TRBV5-4 | CASSLGENNEQFF | TGTGCCAGCAGCTTGGGGGAGAACAATGAGCAGTTCTTC
NA | TRBJ1-1 | NA | TRBV30 | CACTRTATNTEAFF | TGTGCCTGCACCCGGACAGCAACGAACACTGAAGCTTTCTTT
NA | TRBJ2-2 | NA | TRBV5-8 | CASSLGRDSNTGELFF | TGTGCCAGCAGCTTGGGGAGAGACTCGAACACCGGGGAGCTGTTTTTT
TRBD1 | TRBJ1-4 | NA | TRBV19 | CASSLRTGYNEKLFF | TGTGCCAGTAGTCTCCGGACAGGATATAATGAAAAACTGTTTTTT
NA | TRBJ1-1 | NA | TRBV5-5 | CASSLFGGMNTEAFF | TGTGCCAGCAGCTTGTTCGGGGGAATGAACACTGAAGCTTTCTTT